This T cell receptor beta chain was sequenced during a study of cytomegalovirus exposure and HLA in healthy donors. A note on this clone: Its antigen is as yet unknown.

Study outcomes and limitations: In a later analysis, TCR beta V- and J-gene trimming was associated with a missense DCLRE1C variant.

Researchers ran the PCR with 60 Vbeta and 13 Jbeta primers. The data were produced by immunoSEQ multiplex PCR, yet TCRdb's version contains in-frame clones alone and is incomplete. The sample has some 120,000 clones, about 79% seen once. This sequence was found in a man aged 45-65 years in good health and CMV-seronegative. What was sequenced was PBMCs.

CDR3 protein: CASSLDSGANVLTF. CDR3 DNA sequence: TGTGCCAGCAGTCTAGACTCTGGGGCCAACGTCCTGACTTTC. V is TRBV28 and J is TRBJ2-6; D gene unclear. Germline V gene data show CDR1 as MDHEN and CDR2 as SYDVKM. V shed 5 bases and J shed 0 bases, with 5 bases lying between them. This CDR3 is built from 14 residues.